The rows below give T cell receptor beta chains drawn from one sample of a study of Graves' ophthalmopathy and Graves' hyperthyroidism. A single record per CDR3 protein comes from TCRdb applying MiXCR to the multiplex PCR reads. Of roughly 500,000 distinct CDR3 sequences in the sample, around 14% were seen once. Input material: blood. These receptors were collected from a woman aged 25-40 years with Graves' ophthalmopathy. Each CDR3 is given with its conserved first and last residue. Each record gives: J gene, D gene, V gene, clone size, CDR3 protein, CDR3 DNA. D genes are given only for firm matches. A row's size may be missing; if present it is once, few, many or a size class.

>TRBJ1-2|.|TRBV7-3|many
CASSLKGTSFPTF
TGTGCCAGCAGCTTAAAAGGGACTTCATTTCCCACCTTC
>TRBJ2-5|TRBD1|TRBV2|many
CASESGTGPSKETQYF
TGTGCCAGCGAGTCTGGGACAGGTCCCTCCAAAGAGACCCAGTACTTC
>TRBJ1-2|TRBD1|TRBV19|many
CASSMPGQNYGYTF
TGTGCCAGTAGTATGCCGGGACAGAACTATGGCTACACCTTC
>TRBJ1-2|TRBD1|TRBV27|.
CASSYISGTGESTLYYGYTF
TGTGCCAGCAGTTATATCTCGGGGACAGGAGAAAGCACGCTCTACTATGGCTACACCTTC
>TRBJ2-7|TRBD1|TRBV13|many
CASSLGDREYF
TGTGCCAGCAGCTTGGGTGACAGGGAGTACTTC
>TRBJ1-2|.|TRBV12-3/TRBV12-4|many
CASSLQGSYTF
TGTGCCAGCAGTTTGCAGGGTAGCTACACCTTC
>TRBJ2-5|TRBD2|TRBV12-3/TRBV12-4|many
CASRTGTSGETQYF
TGTGCCAGCAGAACCGGGACTAGCGGGGAGACCCAGTACTTC
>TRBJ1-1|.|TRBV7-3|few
CASSFSLDYTEAFF
TGTGCCAGCAGCTTTTCTTTGGATTACACTGAAGCTTTCTTT
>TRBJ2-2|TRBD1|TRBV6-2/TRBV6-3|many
CASRRRQGAAPGELFF
TGTGCCAGCAGGCGCAGACAGGGGGCGGCTCCCGGGGAGCTGTTTTTT
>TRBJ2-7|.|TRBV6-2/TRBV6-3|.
CASSYPLDRPRDEQYF
TGTGCCAGCAGCTACCCACTCGACAGACCGCGGGACGAGCAGTACTTC
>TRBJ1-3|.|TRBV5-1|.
CASSLAPEDTIYF
TGCGCCAGCAGCTTGGCCCCCGAGGACACCATATATTTT
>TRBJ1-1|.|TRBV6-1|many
CASAPRGGDTEAFF
TGTGCCAGCGCGCCCAGGGGTGGCGACACTGAAGCTTTCTTT
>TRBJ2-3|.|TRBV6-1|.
CASRQGSDTQYF
TGTGCCAGCAGGCAGGGTTCAGATACGCAGTATTTT
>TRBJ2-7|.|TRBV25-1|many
CASSDSSPYEQYF
TGTGCCAGCAGTGATTCCTCCCCCTACGAGCAGTACTTC
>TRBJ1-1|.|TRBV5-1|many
CASSLARMNTEAFF
TGCGCCAGCAGCTTGGCCAGGATGAACACTGAAGCTTTCTTT
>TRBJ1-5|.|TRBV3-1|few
CASSQDVNQPQHF
TGTGCCAGCAGCCAAGATGTCAATCAGCCCCAGCATTTT
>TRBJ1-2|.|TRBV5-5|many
CASSLSPGTRYGYTF
TGTGCCAGCAGCTTGAGTCCAGGGACACGGTATGGCTACACCTTC
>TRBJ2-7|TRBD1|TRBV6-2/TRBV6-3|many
CASSYPGWDRTYEQYF
TGTGCCAGCAGTTACCCGGGGTGGGACAGGACCTACGAGCAGTACTTC
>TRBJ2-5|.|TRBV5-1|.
CASSIGAQETQYF
TGCGCCAGCAGCATCGGGGCCCAAGAGACCCAGTACTTC
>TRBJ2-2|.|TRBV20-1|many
CSARDPGYDIGELFF
TGCAGTGCTAGAGATCCAGGGTATGACATCGGGGAGCTGTTTTTT
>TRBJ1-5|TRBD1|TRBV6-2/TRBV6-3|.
CASGQWDRYQPQHF
TGTGCCAGCGGCCAGTGGGACAGATATCAGCCCCAGCATTTT
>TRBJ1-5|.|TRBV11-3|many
CASSRGLGQPQHF
TGTGCCAGCAGCCGAGGTCTCGGCCAGCCCCAGCATTTT
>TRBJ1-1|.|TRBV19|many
CASRFSGNTEAFF
TGTGCCAGTCGTTTTAGCGGGAACACTGAAGCTTTCTTT
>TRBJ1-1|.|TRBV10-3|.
CAISDLPMNTEAFF
TGTGCCATCAGTGATCTGCCAATGAACACTGAAGCTTTCTTT
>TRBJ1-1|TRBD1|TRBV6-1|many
CAGQGAGNTEAFF
TGTGCGGGACAGGGGGCGGGGAACACTGAAGCTTTCTTT
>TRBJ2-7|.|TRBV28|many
CASKRRRAGNEQYF
TGTGCCAGCAAGCGTAGAAGGGCTGGTAACGAGCAGTACTTC
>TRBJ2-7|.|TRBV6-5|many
CASSYSKLGSYEQYF
TGTGCCAGCAGTTACTCGAAGCTGGGTTCCTACGAGCAGTACTTC
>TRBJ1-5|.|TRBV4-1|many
CASSQDQGINQPQHF
TGCGCCAGCAGCCAAGATCAAGGGATCAATCAGCCCCAGCATTTT
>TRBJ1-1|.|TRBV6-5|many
CASSYSQGYTEAFF
TGTGCCAGCAGTTACTCGCAGGGGTACACTGAAGCTTTCTTT
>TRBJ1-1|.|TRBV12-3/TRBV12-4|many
CASSLGGRETEAFF
TGTGCCAGCAGTTTAGGGGGGCGGGAAACTGAAGCTTTCTTT
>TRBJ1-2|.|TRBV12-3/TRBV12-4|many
CASSFPHTF
TGTGCCAGCAGTTTTCCCCACACCTTC
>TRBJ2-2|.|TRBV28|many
CATTTNTGELFF
TGTGCCACCACAACGAACACCGGGGAGCTGTTTTTT
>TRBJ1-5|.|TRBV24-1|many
CATSDTDNQPQHF
TGTGCCACCAGTGATACAGATAATCAGCCCCAGCATTTT
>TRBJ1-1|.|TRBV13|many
CASTLRGSTEAFF
TGTGCCAGCACCTTAAGAGGGTCCACTGAAGCTTTCTTT
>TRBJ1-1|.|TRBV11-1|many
CASSLGGTLSWYTEAFF
TGTGCCAGCAGCTTAGGAGGGACCCTTAGCTGGTACACTGAAGCTTTCTTT
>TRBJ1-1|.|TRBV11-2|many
CASSSRWGNTEAFF
TGTGCCAGCAGCTCAAGGTGGGGTAACACTGAAGCTTTCTTT
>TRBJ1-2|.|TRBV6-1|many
CASSRGVEDGYTF
TGTGCCAGCAGTCGGGGTGTGGAAGATGGCTACACCTTC
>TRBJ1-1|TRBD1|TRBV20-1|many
CSAGQGTNTEAFF
TGCAGTGCAGGACAGGGGACAAACACTGAAGCTTTCTTT
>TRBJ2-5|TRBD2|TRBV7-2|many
CASGLSASGPQETQYF
TGTGCCAGCGGCTTATCGGCTAGCGGGCCTCAAGAGACCCAGTACTTC
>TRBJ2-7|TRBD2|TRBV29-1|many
CSVAPGTTSYEQYF
TGCAGCGTTGCGCCCGGGACTACATCCTACGAGCAGTACTTC
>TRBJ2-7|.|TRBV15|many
CATSRGGEAYEQYF
TGTGCCACCAGCAGAGGGGGGGAGGCCTACGAGCAGTACTTC
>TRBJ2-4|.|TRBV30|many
CAWKSSSLAKNIQYF
TGTGCCTGGAAATCGTCTTCGCTAGCCAAAAACATTCAGTACTTC
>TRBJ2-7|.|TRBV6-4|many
CASSAVSIPDGLSYEQYF
TGTGCCAGCAGCGCGGTCTCCATCCCTGACGGATTATCCTACGAGCAGTACTTC
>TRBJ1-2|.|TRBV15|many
CATSRDHAGYTF
TGTGCCACCAGCAGAGATCATGCGGGCTACACCTTC
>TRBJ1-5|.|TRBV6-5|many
CASSYSWEYSNQPQHF
TGTGCCAGCAGTTACTCGTGGGAGTATAGCAATCAGCCCCAGCATTTT
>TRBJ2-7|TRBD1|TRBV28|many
CASRTGTASYEQYF
TGTGCCAGCAGAACCGGGACAGCCTCCTACGAGCAGTACTTC
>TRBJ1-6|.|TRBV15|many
CATSNVGHDRNSPLHF
TGTGCCACCAGCAACGTAGGGCACGATAGGAATTCACCCCTCCACTTT
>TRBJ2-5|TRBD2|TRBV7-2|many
CAIRVAGQETQYF
TGTGCCATCCGGGTAGCGGGACAAGAGACCCAGTACTTC
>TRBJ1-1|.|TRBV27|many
CASRLLRALGTEAFF
TGTGCCAGCAGATTGTTAAGGGCCCTGGGCACTGAAGCTTTCTTT
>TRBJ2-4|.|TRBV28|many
CASSGRPKNIKYF
TGTGCCAGCAGTGGACGGCCTAAAAACATTAAGTACTTC
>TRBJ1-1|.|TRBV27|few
CASSLGPSYTEAFF
TGTGCCAGCAGTCTAGGACCCTCTTACACTGAAGCTTTCTTT
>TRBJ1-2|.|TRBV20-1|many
CSAREGYREVGYTF
TGCAGTGCTAGAGAAGGCTACAGGGAAGTTGGCTACACCTTC
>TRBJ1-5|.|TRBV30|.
CAWSPSLRGSNQPQHF
TGTGCCTGGAGTCCAAGCCTGCGGGGTAGCAATCAGCCCCAGCATTTT
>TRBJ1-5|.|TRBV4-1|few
CASSWDVMNSNQPQHF
TGCGCCAGCAGCTGGGATGTCATGAATAGCAATCAGCCCCAGCATTTT
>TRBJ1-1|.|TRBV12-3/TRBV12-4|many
CASSSGGRTEAFF
TGTGCCAGCAGTTCGGGGGGTCGCACTGAAGCTTTCTTT
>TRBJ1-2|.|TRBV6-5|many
CASIPLGGGENYGYTF
TGTGCCAGCATCCCACTCGGCGGGGGTGAAAACTATGGCTACACCTTC
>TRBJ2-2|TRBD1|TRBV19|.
CASSTGQVTTGELCF
TGTGCCAGTAGTACCGGACAGGTTACCACCGGGGAGCTGTGTTTT
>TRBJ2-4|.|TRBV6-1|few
CASSLEGYIQYF
TGTGCCAGCAGCTTAGAAGGATACATTCAGTACTTC
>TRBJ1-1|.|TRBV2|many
CASTGSGIEAFF
TGTGCCAGCACGGGGTCTGGCATTGAAGCTTTCTTT